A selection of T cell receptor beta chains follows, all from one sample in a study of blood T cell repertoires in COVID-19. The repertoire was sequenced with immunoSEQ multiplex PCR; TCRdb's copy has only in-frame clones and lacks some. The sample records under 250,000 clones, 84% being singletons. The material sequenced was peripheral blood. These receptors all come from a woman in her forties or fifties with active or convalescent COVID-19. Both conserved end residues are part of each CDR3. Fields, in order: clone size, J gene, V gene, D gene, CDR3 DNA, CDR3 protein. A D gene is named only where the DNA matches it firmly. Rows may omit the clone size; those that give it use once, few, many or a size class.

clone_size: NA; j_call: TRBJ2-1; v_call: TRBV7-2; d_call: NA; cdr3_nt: TGTGCCAGCAGCCATCCGGGAGCCAGGGATGAGCAGTTCTTC; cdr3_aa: CASSHPGARDEQFF
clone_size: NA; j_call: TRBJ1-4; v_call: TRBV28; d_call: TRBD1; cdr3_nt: TGTGCCAGCAGTTTATGGGGGACAGGGGATGAAAAACTGTTTTTT; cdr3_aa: CASSLWGTGDEKLFF
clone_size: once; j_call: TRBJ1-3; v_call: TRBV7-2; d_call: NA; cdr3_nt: TGTGCCAGCAGCTCTGCTCCTCGGACGGGGGGAAACACCATATATTTT; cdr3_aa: CASSSAPRTGGNTIYF
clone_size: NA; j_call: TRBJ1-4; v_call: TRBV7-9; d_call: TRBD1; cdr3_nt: TGTGCCAGCAGCCAAAGACAGGGCGATGAAAAACTGTTTTTT; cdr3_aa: CASSQRQGDEKLFF
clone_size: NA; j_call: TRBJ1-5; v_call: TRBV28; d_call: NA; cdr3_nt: TGTGCCAGCAGTCACCACAGGGTTCGGCAGCCCCAGCATTTT; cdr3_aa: CASSHHRVRQPQHF
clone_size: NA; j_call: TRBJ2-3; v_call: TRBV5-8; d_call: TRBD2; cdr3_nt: TGTGCCAGCAGCTTGGAGCTAGCGGGGGGCCGACTGTATTTT; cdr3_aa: CASSLELAGGRLYF
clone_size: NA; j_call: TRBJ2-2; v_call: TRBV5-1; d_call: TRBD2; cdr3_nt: TGCGCCAGCAGACGGAGCGGGGCTACCGGGTTAGGGACCGGGGAGCTGTTTTTT; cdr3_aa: CASRRSGATGLGTGELFF
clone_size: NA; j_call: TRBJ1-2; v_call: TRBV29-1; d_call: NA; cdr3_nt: TGCAGCGTTGAACAGGGGGGCTACACCTTC; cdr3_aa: CSVEQGGYTF
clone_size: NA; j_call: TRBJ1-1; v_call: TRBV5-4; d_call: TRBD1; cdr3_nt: TGTGCCAGCAGCCGAGGCCAGGGGGTGAACACTGAAGCTTTCTTT; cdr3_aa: CASSRGQGVNTEAFF
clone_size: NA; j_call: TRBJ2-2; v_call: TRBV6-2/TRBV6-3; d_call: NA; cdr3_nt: TGTGCCAGCACTTACCGGGGGTCCGGGGAGCTGTTTTTT; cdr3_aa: CASTYRGSGELFF